This T cell receptor beta chain was found in a study of spatial heterogeneity in lung cancer. General study results and limits: At tumor resection, ubiquitous expanded TCRs were detected in blood more often than later.

For this clonotype: The antigen remains unidentified.

Time point noted: sample taken at primary tumor resection. From tumor, nontumor lung or frozen PBMC, whole RNA was taken unsorted for sequencing. The library protocol tagged each TCR cDNA with a unique molecular identifier. In TCRdb, the 5' RACE reads were re-called with MiXCR into one record per CDR3 protein. The data show 65,000 to 85,000 distinct CDR3 sequences, more than 15% seen once. This CDR3 is built from 16 residues. V was shortened by 0 bases and J by 5 bases, with 16 bases between the two germline ends. CDR1 is ENHRY and CDR2 is SYGVKD in the germline V gene. Sequenced here: PBMCs, sampled at surgery. This receptor was identified in a male donor with early-stage non-small cell lung cancer. The chain carries TRBV10-3 and TRBJ1-1; D is unresolved. CDR3 sequence (DNA): TGTGCCATCAGTGAGTCGAAACAGCTCATTTTTACTGAAGCTTTCTTT. Its protein is CAISESKQLIFTEAFF.